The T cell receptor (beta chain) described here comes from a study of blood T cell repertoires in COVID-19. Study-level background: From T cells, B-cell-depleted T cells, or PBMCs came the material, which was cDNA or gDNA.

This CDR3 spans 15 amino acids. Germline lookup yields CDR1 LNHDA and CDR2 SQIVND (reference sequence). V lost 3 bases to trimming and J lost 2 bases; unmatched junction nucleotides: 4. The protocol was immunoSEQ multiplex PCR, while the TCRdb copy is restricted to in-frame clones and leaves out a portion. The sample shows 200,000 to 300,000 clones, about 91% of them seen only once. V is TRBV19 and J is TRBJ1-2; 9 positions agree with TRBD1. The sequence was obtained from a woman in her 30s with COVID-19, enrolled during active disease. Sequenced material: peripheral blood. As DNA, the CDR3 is TGTGCCAGTAGTATTCCGGGACAGGGAAACTATGGCTACACCTTC. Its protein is CASSIPGQGNYGYTF.